Below are 2 T cell receptor beta chains sequenced from a single sample in a study of T cell changes during pregnancy in multiple sclerosis. The table came from immunoSEQ multiplex PCR; TCRdb's copy has only in-frame clones and leaves some out. Found here are tens of thousands of clones, about 91% of them singletons; the top ten hold under 0.95%. Sample: peripheral blood, taken before pregnancy. All receptors come from a female donor with multiple sclerosis, enrolled in a pregnancy study.

The CDR3 nucleotides read TGTGCCAGCAGCGTCTTTAGCGAAAATGAGCAGTTCTTC. Translation gives CASSVFSENEQFF. The genes are TRBV9 and TRBJ2-1, with a weak D call TRBD2 (5 bases). The V end lost 2 bases, the J end lost 7 bases, and 10 bases lay between the germline ends. Germline V gene lookup returns CDR1 SGDLS and CDR2 YYNGEE. This CDR3 spans 13 amino acids.

The V call is TRBV28, the J call TRBJ2-2, with 9 bases fitting TRBD1. There are 15 residues in the CDR3. Germline values: CDR1 MDHEN, CDR2 SYDVKM. Losses at the gene ends were 6 bases for V and 7 bases for J; bases not matched to a gene: 9. Here the CDR3 DNA reads TGTGCCAGCAGCCCCGGGACAGGGAAGGACGGGGAGCTGTTTTTT. It encodes CASSPGTGKDGELFF.